This TCR beta chain originates from a study of cytomegalovirus exposure and HLA in healthy donors. Findings of the study overall: Specific recognition of CMV antigens was confirmed in vitro for three chains (all CMV-associated).

The CDR3 length is 13 residues. Germline V lookup: CDR1 SGHNT, CDR2 YYREEE (reference sequence). V lost 0 bases and J lost 4, with 7 bases in between. Concerning this clone: Its target is not known.

The PCR employed 60 Vbeta primers together with 13 Jbeta primers. TCRdb's copy holds only in-frame clones and misses some; the assay was immunoSEQ multiplex PCR. The sample carries around 110,000 clones, 50% to 65% recorded once. Donors sampled were nominally healthy, though unrecorded immune exposures were likely. Material for sequencing was PBMCs. The receptor was isolated from a woman in her forties in good health and CMV-seropositive. The chain employs TRBV5-4 and TRBJ1-1, with D perhaps TRBD1 (5 bases). The CDR3 region is CASSLGGGTEAFF. The CDR3 nucleotides are TGTGCCAGCAGCTTGGGGGGGGGCACTGAAGCTTTCTTT.